This TCR beta chain was found in a study of blood T cells in healthy people across ages. The V gene's germline CDR1 is SGHTA and CDR2 FQGNSA. The CDR3 consists of 16 residues. With a J-beta primer mix and a sample-barcoded 5' primer, a second PCR ran roughly 7 to 11 cycles. One entry per CDR3 protein results from TCRdb running MiXCR on the 5' RACE reads. This sample has over 1,500,000 distinct CDR3 sequences, with more than 35% found just once. Remarks on this clonotype: One junction end disagrees with the germline gene, perhaps due to a read error.

The chain combines TRBV7-2 with TRBJ2-2, with 7 nucleotides matching TRBD1. The sample consisted of blood. This sequence originates from a human donor in good health. This chain's CDR3 is CASSPQTGRRTGELFF. CDR3 in DNA: TGTGCTAGCAGCCCTCAGACAGGGCGGCGCACCGGGGAGCTGTTTTTT.